This T cell receptor (beta chain) was sequenced in a study of CD8 T cells in ankylosing spondylitis. Study-level results: A TCR beta motif of about eight highly homologous variants appeared characteristic of ankylosing spondylitis blood. Peripheral blood samples showed relatively rare disease-linked clones, and these clones were CD8+. In the blood and synovial fluid of reactive arthritis, some motif variants had been previously reported. Reportedly, matched ankylosing spondylitis synovial fluid was significantly enriched for disease-linked clones.

There are many counts of this clonotype. Antigen: not known. TCRdb ran MiXCR on the 5' RACE reads and lists one entry per CDR3 protein. The top ten clones hold approximately 59% of a sample with tens of thousands of distinct CDR3 sequences, around 25% of them seen once. Germline CDR1 SGHRS, CDR2 YFSETQ. This CDR3 region has 12 residues. The V gene lost 5 bases and the J gene lost 3 bases, with 8 bases spanning the gap. The gene calls are TRBV5-1 and TRBJ1-1; D gene ambiguous. This TCR was recovered from a male donor with ankylosing spondylitis or in good health (not recorded which). The specimen sequenced was blood, either unsorted or a sorted T cell fraction (not recorded which). CDR3 amino acids: CASSFGDTEAFF. DNA for the CDR3: TGCGCCAGCAGTTTCGGTGACACTGAAGCTTTCTTT.